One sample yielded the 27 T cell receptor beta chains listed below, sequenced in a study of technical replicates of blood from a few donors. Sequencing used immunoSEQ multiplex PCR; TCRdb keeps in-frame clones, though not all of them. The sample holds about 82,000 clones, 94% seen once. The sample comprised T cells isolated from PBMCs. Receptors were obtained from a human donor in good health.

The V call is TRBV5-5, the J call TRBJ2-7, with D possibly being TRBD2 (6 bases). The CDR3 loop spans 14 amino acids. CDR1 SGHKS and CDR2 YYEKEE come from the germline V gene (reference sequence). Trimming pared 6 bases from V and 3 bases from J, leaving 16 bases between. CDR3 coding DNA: TGTGCCAGCACCCCCAGGAGGGTGGGCTACGAGCAGTACTTC. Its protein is CASTPRRVGYEQYF.

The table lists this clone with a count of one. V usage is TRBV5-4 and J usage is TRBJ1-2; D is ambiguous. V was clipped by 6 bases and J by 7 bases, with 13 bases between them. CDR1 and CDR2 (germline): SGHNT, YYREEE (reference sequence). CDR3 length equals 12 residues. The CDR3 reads CASTAGIGGYTF. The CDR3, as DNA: TGTGCCAGCACTGCCGGGATTGGTGGCTACACCTTC.

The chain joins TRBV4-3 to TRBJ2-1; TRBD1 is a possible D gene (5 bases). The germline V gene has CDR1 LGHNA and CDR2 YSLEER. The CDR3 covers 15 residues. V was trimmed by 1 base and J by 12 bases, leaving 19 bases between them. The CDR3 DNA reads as TGCGCCAGCAGCCAAGGAGACAGCACGAAAGTGGGGCAGTTCTTC. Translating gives CASSQGDSTKVGQFF.

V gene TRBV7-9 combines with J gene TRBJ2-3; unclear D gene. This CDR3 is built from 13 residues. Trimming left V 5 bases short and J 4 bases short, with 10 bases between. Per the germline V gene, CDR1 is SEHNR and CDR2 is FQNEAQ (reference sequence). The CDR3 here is CASSSYTADTQYF. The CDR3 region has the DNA TGTGCCAGCAGCAGTTATACGGCAGATACGCAGTATTTT.

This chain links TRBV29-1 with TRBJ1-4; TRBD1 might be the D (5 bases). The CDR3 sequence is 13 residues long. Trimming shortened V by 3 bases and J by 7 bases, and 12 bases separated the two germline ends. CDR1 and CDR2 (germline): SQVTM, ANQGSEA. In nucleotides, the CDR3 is TGCAGCGTTGAGAGGCAGGGAGGTGAAAAACTGTTTTTT. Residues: CSVERQGGEKLFF.

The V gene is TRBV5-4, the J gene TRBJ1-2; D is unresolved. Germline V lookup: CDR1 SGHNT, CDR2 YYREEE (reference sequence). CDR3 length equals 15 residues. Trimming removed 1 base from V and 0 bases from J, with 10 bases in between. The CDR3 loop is CASSLYGRTNYGYTF. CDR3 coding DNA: TGTGCCAGCAGCTTGTATGGCAGGACTAACTATGGCTACACCTTC.

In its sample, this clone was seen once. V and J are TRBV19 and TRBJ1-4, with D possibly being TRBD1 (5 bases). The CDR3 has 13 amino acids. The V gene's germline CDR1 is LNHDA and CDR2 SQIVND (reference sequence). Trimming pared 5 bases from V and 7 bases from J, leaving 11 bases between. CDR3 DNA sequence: TGTGCCAGTAGTTGGCAGGGTGCTGAAAAACTGTTTTTT. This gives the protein CASSWQGAEKLFF. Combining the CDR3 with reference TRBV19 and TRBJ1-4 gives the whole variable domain DGGITQSPKYLFRKEGQNVTLSCEQNLNHDAMYWYRQDPGQGLRLIYYSQIVNDFQKGDIAEGYSVSREKKESFPLTVTSAQKNPTAFYLCASSWQGAEKLFFGSGTQLSVL.

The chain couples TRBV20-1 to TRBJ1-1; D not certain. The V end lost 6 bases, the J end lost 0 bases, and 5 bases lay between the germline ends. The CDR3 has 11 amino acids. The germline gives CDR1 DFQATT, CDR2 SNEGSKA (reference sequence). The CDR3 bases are TGCAGTGCCCGAGTGAACACTGAAGCTTTCTTT. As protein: CSARVNTEAFF.

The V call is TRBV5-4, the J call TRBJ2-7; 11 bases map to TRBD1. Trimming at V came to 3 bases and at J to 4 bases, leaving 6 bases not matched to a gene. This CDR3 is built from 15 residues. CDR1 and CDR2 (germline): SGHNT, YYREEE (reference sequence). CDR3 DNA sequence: TGTGCCAGCAGCTCATACCGGGACAGGGGGTACGAGCAGTACTTC. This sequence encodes CASSSYRDRGYEQYF.

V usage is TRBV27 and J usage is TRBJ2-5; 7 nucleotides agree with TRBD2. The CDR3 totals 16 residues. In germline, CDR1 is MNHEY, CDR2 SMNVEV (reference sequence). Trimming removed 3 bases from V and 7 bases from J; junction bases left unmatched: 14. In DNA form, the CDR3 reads TGTGCCAGCAGTTTCCGACCGGGAGGACTCTTGGGGACCCAGTACTTC. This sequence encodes CASSFRPGGLLGTQYF.

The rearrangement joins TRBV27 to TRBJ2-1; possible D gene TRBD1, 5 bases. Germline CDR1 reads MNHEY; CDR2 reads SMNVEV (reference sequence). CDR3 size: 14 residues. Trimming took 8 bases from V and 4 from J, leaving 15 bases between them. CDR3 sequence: CASYPSDKYNEQFF. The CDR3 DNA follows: TGTGCCAGCTACCCCTCGGACAAGTACAATGAGCAGTTCTTC.

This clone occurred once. The CDR3 loop reads CASSPLVNEQFF. The CDR3 DNA follows: TGTGCCAGCAGCCCCTTAGTCAATGAGCAGTTCTTC. V gene TRBV6-1 combines with J gene TRBJ2-1; no definite D call. V was pared by 6 bases and J by 6 bases, with 9 bases between. CDR1 is MNHNS, CDR2 SASEGT, per germline. The CDR3 totals 12 residues.

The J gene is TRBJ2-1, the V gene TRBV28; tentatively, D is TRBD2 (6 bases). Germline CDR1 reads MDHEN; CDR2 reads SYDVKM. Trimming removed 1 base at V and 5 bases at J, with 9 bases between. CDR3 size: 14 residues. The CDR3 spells CASSLYGSNNEQFF. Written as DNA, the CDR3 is TGTGCCAGCAGTTTATACGGGAGTAACAATGAGCAGTTCTTC.

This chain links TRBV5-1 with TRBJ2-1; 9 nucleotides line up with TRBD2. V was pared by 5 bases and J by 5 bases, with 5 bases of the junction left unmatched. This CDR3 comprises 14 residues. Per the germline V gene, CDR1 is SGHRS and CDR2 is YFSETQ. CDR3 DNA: TGCGCCAGCAGAGAAGCGGGAGGCCACAATGAGCAGTTCTTC. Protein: CASREAGGHNEQFF.

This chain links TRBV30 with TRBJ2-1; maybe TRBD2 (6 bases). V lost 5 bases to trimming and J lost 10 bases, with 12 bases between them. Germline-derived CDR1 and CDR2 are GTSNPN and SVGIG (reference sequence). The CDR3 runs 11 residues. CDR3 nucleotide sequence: TGTGCCTGGGGGACTCTGGGAGAGCAGTTCTTC. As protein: CAWGTLGEQFF.

This CDR3 reads CASSRGLGSYNEQFF. The CDR3 bases are TGTGCCAGCAGTAGAGGACTAGGCTCCTACAATGAGCAGTTCTTC. The gene calls are TRBV27 and TRBJ2-1, with 7 bases matching TRBD2. The CDR3 is made up of 15 amino acids. J was trimmed by 0 bases and V by 5 bases; bases with no gene match: 4. Germline lookup yields CDR1 MNHEY and CDR2 SMNVEV (reference sequence).

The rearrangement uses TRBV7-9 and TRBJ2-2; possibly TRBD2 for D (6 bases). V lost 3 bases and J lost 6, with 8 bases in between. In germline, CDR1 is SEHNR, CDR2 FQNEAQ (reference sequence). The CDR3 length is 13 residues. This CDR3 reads CASSFSGAGELFF. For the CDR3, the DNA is TGTGCCAGCAGCTTTTCGGGGGCCGGGGAGCTGTTTTTT.

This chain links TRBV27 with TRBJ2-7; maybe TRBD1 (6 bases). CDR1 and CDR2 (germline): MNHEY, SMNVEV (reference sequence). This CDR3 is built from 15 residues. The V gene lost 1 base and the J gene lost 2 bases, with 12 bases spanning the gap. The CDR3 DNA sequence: TGTGCCAGCAGTTTATTCCAGGGGTCCACCTACGAGCAGTACTTC. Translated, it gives CASSLFQGSTYEQYF.

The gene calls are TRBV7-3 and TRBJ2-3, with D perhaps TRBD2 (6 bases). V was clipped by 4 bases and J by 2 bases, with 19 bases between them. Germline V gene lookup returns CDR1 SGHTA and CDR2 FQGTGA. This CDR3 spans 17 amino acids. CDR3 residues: CASSSSILAPSTDTQYF. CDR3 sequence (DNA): TGTGCCAGCAGCTCGTCGATACTAGCTCCCTCCACAGATACGCAGTATTTT.

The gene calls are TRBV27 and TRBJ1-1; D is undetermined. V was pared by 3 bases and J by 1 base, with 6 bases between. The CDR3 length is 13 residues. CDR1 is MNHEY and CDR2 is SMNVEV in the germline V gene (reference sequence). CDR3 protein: CASSFGGNTEAFF. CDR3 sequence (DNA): TGTGCCAGCAGTTTTGGAGGGAACACTGAAGCTTTCTTT.

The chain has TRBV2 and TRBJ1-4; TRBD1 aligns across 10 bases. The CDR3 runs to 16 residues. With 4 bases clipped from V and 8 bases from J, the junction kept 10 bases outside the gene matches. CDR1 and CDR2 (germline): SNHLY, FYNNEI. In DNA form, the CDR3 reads TGTGCCAGCAGTGCCAGACAGGGGGCGCTAGGGGAAAAACTGTTTTTT. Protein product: CASSARQGALGEKLFF.

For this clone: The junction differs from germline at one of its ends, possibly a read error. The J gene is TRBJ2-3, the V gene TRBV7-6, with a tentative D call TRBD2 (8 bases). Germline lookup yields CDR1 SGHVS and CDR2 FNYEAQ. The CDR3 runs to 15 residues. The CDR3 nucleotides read TGTGCCAGCAGCGTAGCGGGACAGCACACAGATACGCAGTATTTT. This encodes CASSVAGQHTDTQYF.

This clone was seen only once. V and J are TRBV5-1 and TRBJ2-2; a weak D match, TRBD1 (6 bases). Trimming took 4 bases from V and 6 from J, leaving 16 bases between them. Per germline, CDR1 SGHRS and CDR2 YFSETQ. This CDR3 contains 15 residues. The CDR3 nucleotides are TGCGCCAGCAGCCCTATCGCGTCAGGGGCCGGGGAGCTGTTTTTT. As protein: CASSPIASGAGELFF.

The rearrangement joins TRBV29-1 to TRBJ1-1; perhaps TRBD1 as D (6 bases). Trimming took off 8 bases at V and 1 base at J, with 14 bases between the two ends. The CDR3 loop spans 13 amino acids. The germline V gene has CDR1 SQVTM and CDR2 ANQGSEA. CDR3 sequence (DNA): TGCAGCTCTCGCCAGGGGCAGAACACTGAAGCTTTCTTT. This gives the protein CSSRQGQNTEAFF.

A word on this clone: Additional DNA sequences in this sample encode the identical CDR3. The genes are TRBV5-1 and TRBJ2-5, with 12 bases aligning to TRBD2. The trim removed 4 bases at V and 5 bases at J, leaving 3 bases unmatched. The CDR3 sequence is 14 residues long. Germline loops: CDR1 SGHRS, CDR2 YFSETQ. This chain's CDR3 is CASSLGLAGETQYF. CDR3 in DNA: TGCGCCAGCAGCCTTGGACTAGCGGGGGAGACCCAGTACTTC.

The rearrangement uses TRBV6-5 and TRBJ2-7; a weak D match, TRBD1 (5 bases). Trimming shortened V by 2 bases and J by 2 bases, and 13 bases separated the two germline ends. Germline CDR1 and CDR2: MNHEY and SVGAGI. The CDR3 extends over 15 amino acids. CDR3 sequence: CASSYQGMNPYEQYF. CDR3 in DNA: TGTGCCAGCAGTTACCAGGGTATGAATCCCTACGAGCAGTACTTC.

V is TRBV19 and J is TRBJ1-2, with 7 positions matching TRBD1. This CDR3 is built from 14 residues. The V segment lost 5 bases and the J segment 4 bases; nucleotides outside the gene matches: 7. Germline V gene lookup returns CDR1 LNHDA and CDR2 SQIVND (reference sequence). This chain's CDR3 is CASSSYRGSYGYTF. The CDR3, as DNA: TGTGCCAGTAGTTCCTACAGGGGAAGCTATGGCTACACCTTC. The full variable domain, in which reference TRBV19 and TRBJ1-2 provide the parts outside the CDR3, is DGGITQSPKYLFRKEGQNVTLSCEQNLNHDAMYWYRQDPGQGLRLIYYSQIVNDFQKGDIAEGYSVSREKKESFPLTVTSAQKNPTAFYLCASSSYRGSYGYTFGSGTRLTVV.